These T cell receptor beta chains were read from a single sample in a study of CD4+ T cells in melanoma. Using immunoSEQ multiplex PCR, the repertoire was profiled, and TCRdb retains in-frame clones only, with some absent. This table has 10,000 to 12,000 clones, nearly 70% appearing once. The sample was cells from a culture (not recorded whether cultured in vitro). The receptors were gathered from a human donor with melanoma. CDR3s include the opening cysteine and the closing phenylalanine or tryptophan. The D gene is left open where the match is weak. Rows give clone size only sometimes, using once, few, many, or a class for an expanded clone.

J | V | size | D | DNA | CDR3
TRBJ2-1 | TRBV27 | . | . | TGTGCCAGCAGACCCGGACTCAACAATGAGCAGTTCTTC | CASRPGLNNEQFF
TRBJ1-1 | TRBV6-5 | . | . | TGTGCCAGCAGTCGTCAGGGGAACACTGAAGCTTTCTTT | CASSRQGNTEAFF
TRBJ1-6 | TRBV10-2 | few | . | TGCGCCAGCAAGGGAGTCTCCAATTCACCCCTCCACTTT | CASKGVSNSPLHF
TRBJ2-7 | TRBV7-8 | . | TRBD2 | TGTGCCAGCAGCCGCGGGCTAGCGGGGGTCTATGACGAGCAGTACTTC | CASSRGLAGVYDEQYF
TRBJ1-5 | TRBV7-3 | . | . | TGTGCCAGCAGCTTAGCAGGACAGCCCCAGCATTTT | CASSLAGQPQHF
TRBJ1-1 | TRBV2 | . | . | TGTGCCAGCAGGTCCGTCTCTTGGGTGAACACTGAAGCTTTCTTT | CASRSVSWVNTEAFF
TRBJ2-7 | TRBV19 | . | . | TGTGCCAGTAGTATAAGTTCCGTGGAGTACTACGAGCAGTACTTC | CASSISSVEYYEQYF
TRBJ2-2 | TRBV5-1 | few | TRBD1 | TGCGCCAGCAGCTTGGCCGCTCAGGGGGCAGGCGGGGAGCTGTTTTTT | CASSLAAQGAGGELFF
TRBJ2-3 | TRBV5-1 | . | TRBD1 | TGCGCCAGCAGCGTAGACAGGGGGCCCGATACGCAGTATTTT | CASSVDRGPDTQYF
TRBJ2-7 | TRBV6-1 | . | . | TGTGCCAGCAGACCCCGACTTTTGGGGGTCTACGAGCAGTACTTC | CASRPRLLGVYEQYF
TRBJ2-3 | TRBV11-2 | . | . | TGTGCCAGCAGCTTAGTCTTGCCGCCCCAGGGTACGCAGTATTTT | CASSLVLPPQGTQYF
TRBJ1-5 | TRBV5-5 | once | TRBD1 | TGTGCCAGCAGCGCGTGGACAGGGCAGGGACAGCCCCAGCATTTT | CASSAWTGQGQPQHF
TRBJ1-2 | TRBV4-1 | . | . | TGCGCCAGCAGCCCGCTCCAACTGGGGACTAACTATGGCTACACCTTC | CASSPLQLGTNYGYTF
TRBJ2-5 | TRBV15 | . | TRBD2 | TGTGCCACCAGCAGAGCTCAAGCGGGGACCCAAGAGACCCAGTACTTC | CATSRAQAGTQETQYF
TRBJ1-4 | TRBV29-1 | . | . | TGCAGCGTTAAAACAGGGACAACTAATGAAAAACTGTTTTTT | CSVKTGTTNEKLFF
TRBJ2-3 | TRBV6-1 | . | TRBD1 | TGTGCCAGCGCTCGAGGACAGGGGGTCACAGATACGCAGTATTTT | CASARGQGVTDTQYF
TRBJ2-5 | TRBV10-3 | . | . | TGTGCCATCAGAGGAGCGGCACAAGAGACCCAGTACTTC | CAIRGAAQETQYF
TRBJ1-3 | TRBV9 | . | . | TGTGCCAGCAGCCCAGGCAGGACTGCTGGAAACACCATATATTTT | CASSPGRTAGNTIYF
TRBJ2-7 | TRBV2 | . | TRBD2 | TGTGCCAGCAGGGTGACTAGCGGACCCGTCTACGAGCAGTACTTC | CASRVTSGPVYEQYF
TRBJ1-5 | TRBV23-1 | . | . | TGCGCCAGCAGTCAATATCAGCCCCAGCATTTT | CASSQYQPQHF
TRBJ2-7 | TRBV20-1 | . | . | TGCAGTGCTGGAGGGGTGGGAGAGCAGTACTTC | CSAGGVGEQYF
TRBJ2-1 | TRBV5-1 | . | TRBD1 | TGCGCCAGCAGGCCGGGACAGGGGGTCAACAATGAGCAGTTCTTC | CASRPGQGVNNEQFF
TRBJ2-1 | TRBV6-6 | . | TRBD2 | TGTGCCAGCAGAAATGGGGGACTAGGGAGAATGGATGAGCAGTTCTTC | CASRNGGLGRMDEQFF
TRBJ1-5 | TRBV6-5 | . | . | TGTGCCAGCAGCCCCTACCCAATGAGCAATCAGCCCCAGCATTTT | CASSPYPMSNQPQHF
TRBJ1-5 | TRBV7-8 | . | . | TGTGCCAGCAGCTTAGGGTTGGCCTTGGCCCAGCATTTT | CASSLGLALAQHF
TRBJ1-1 | TRBV5-1 | . | . | TGCGCCAGCAGCTTGAGTGCGTTTCCCGACAGTTACACTGAAGCTTTCTTT | CASSLSAFPDSYTEAFF
TRBJ2-5 | TRBV19 | . | . | TGTGCCAGTAGTATTCGGGCAGGGGTGGAGACCCAGTACTTC | CASSIRAGVETQYF
TRBJ2-2 | TRBV6-1 | few | . | TGTGCCAGCAGGGGACTGGCCGGGGAGCTGTTTTTT | CASRGLAGELFF
TRBJ2-2 | TRBV5-4 | few | . | TGTGCCAGCAGCGGGAGGACCGGGGAGCTGTTTTTT | CASSGRTGELFF
TRBJ1-6 | TRBV18 | . | . | TGTGCCAGCTCACCAGGGGGGGCAGATTCACCCCTCCACTTT | CASSPGGADSPLHF
TRBJ2-2 | TRBV7-9 | . | TRBD2 | TGTGCCAGCTCCCGGGGGGACACCGGGGAGCTGTTTTTT | CASSRGDTGELFF
TRBJ1-1 | TRBV5-1 | . | . | TGCGCCAGCAGCCTGAACCCTTCGGGTTCAGCTTTCTTT | CASSLNPSGSAFF
TRBJ2-3 | TRBV7-7 | medium-sized | . | TGTGCCAGCAGCTTAGCGCGAAGGGATACGCAGTATTTT | CASSLARRDTQYF
TRBJ2-1 | TRBV6-1 | . | TRBD2 | TGTGCCAGCAGTGAAGGGGCTAGCGGGGGCCCCTACAATGAGCAGTTCTTC | CASSEGASGGPYNEQFF
TRBJ2-5 | TRBV30 | . | . | TGTGCCTGGACGGCTCGGCAGGTGGGGACCCAGTACTTC | CAWTARQVGTQYF
TRBJ2-7 | TRBV19 | . | . | TGTGCCAGTAGTATAACTGCAGGGCGCGAGCAGTACTTC | CASSITAGREQYF
TRBJ1-2 | TRBV6-5 | . | TRBD1 | TGTGCCAGCAGGCAACGGGACAGTAACTATGGCTACACCTTC | CASRQRDSNYGYTF
TRBJ2-2 | TRBV30 | once | . | TGTGCCTGGAGTGTACAGGCGGGCACCGGGGAGCTGTTTTTT | CAWSVQAGTGELFF
TRBJ2-3 | TRBV7-9 | . | . | TGTGCCAGCAGCTTAGGCTTACCCACAGATACGCAGTATTTT | CASSLGLPTDTQYF
TRBJ2-7 | TRBV19 | . | . | TGTGCCAGTAGTATCCCGGGTTACGAGCAGTACTTC | CASSIPGYEQYF
TRBJ2-1 | TRBV19 | . | TRBD1 | TGTGCCAGTAGTAGAGGACAGGGGCGCTACAATGAGCAGTTCTTC | CASSRGQGRYNEQFF
TRBJ1-3 | TRBV5-5 | . | . | TGTGCCAGCAGCTTGGCAGGGAGCTCTGGAAACACCATATATTTT | CASSLAGSSGNTIYF